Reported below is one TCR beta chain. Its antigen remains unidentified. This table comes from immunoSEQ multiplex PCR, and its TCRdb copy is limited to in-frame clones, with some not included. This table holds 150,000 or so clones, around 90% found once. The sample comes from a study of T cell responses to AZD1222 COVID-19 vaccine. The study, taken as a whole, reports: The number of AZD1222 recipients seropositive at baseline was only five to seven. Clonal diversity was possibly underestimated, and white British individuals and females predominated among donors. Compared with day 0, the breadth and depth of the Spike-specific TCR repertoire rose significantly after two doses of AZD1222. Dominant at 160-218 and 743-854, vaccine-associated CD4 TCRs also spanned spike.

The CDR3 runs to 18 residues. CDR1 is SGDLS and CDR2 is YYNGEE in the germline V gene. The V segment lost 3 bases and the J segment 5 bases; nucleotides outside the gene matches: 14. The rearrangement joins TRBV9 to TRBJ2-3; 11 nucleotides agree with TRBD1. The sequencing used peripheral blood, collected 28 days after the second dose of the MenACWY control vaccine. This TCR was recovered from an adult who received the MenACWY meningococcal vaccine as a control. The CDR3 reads CASSEGPGQGDERDTQYF. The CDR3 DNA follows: TGTGCCAGCAGCGAGGGGCCGGGACAGGGGGATGAAAGAGATACGCAGTATTTT.